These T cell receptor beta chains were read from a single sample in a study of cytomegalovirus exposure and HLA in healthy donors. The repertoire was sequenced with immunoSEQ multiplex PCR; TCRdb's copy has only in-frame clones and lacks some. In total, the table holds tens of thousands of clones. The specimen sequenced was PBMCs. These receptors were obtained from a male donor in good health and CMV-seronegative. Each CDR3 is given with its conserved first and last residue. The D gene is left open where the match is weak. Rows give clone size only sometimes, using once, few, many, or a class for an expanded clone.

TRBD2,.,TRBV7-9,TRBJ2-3,TGTGCCAGCAGCTCATTGAGCGGGGGTAGCACAGATACGCAGTATTTT,CASSSLSGGSTDTQYF
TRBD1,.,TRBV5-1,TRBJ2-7,TGCGCCAGCAGCATTGGGACAGGGGGTATTTACGAGCAGTACTTC,CASSIGTGGIYEQYF
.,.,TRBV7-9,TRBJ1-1,TGTGCCAGCAGATTAGTGGTCACTGAAGATTTCTTT,CASRLVVTEDFF
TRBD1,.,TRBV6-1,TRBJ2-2,TGTGCCAGCAGTGAAGGAGGGGGCCCCGGGGAGCTGTTTTTT,CASSEGGGPGELFF
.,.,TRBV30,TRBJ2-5,TGTGCCTGGAAAGCGATCGGAGCCAGCGGGGAGACCCAGTACTTC,CAWKAIGASGETQYF
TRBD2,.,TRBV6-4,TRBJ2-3,TGTGCCAGCAGTGAATCAGGCGGCGGGAGCTACACAGATACGCAGTATTTT,CASSESGGGSYTDTQYF
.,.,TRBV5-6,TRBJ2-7,TGTGCCAGCAGCTTGGTCCAGAGCGCCTACGAGCAGTACTTC,CASSLVQSAYEQYF
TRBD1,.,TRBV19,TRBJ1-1,TGTGCCAGTAGGGACAGGGAGTTGAACACTGAAGCTTTCTTT,CASRDRELNTEAFF
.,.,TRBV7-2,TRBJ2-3,TGTGCCAGCAGTCCCCAAGGACTACCGCCGGATACGCAGTATTTT,CASSPQGLPPDTQYF
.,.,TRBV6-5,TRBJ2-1,TGTGCCAGCACCCCTTTAAGAGGGTCCGACAATGAGCAGTTCTTC,CASTPLRGSDNEQFF
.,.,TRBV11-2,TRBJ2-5,TGTGCCAGCAGCTTGATTGCAGAAGAGACCCAGTACTTC,CASSLIAEETQYF
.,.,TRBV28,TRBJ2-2,TGTGCCAGCAGTTTAAAACGTCAGGGAGGTGACACCGGGGAGCTGTTTTTT,CASSLKRQGGDTGELFF
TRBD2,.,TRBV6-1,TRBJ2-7,TGTGCCAGCAGTGAAGCGCTTCGTAGGACTAGCGCCCTCTCCTACGAGCAGTACTTC,CASSEALRRTSALSYEQYF
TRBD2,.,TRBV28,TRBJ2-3,TGTGCCAGCAAAGGACTAGCGGGAGTTCCGACGCAGTATTTT,CASKGLAGVPTQYF
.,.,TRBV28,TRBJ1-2,TGTGCCAGCAGTCGGGGATGGACAGTCGATGGCTACACCTTC,CASSRGWTVDGYTF
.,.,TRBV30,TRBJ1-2,TGTGCCTGGAGGATGACTTCGACAGTTGCCTATGGCTACACCTTC,CAWRMTSTVAYGYTF
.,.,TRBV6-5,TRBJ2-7,TGTGCCAGCAGCCAACTTGGGACACCGCTCTACGAGCAGTACTTC,CASSQLGTPLYEQYF
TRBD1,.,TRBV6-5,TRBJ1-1,TGTGCCAGCAGTTATACAGGGGGGGAGTTCACTGAAGCTTTCTTT,CASSYTGGEFTEAFF
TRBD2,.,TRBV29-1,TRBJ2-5,TGCAGCGTCGGGACTAGCGGAATTCGCGGAGAGACCCAGTACTTC,CSVGTSGIRGETQYF
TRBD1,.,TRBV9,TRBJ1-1,TGTGCCAGCAGCCCAGGGGGCCGAAGGGGACTAAACACTGAAGCTTTCTTT,CASSPGGRRGLNTEAFF
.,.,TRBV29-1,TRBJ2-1,TGCAGCGTTGAAGACCCCAGTGACAATGAGCAGTTCTTC,CSVEDPSDNEQFF
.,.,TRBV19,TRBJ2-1,TGTGCCAGTAGTATCCCCCTCAGCTCCTACAATGAGCAGTTCTTC,CASSIPLSSYNEQFF
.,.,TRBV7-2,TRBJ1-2,TGTGCCAGCAGCTCGCGGGGGGGGCCAGGGGTTGGGGGAGGCTACACCTTC,CASSSRGGPGVGGGYTF
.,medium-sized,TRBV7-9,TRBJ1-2,TGTGCCAGCAGCTTGTTAGGCTCTCAGGATGGCTACACCTTC,CASSLLGSQDGYTF
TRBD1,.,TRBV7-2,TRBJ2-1,TGTGCCAGCAGCTTAGCCGGGACAGGGACCGACAATGAGCAGTTCTTC,CASSLAGTGTDNEQFF
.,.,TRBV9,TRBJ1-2,TGTGCCAGCAGCGTAGGAGTCACCCTGCGTGATGGCTACACCTTC,CASSVGVTLRDGYTF
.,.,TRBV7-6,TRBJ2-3,TGTGCCAGCAGCTTTCGTCAGGATGGCACAGATACGCAGTATTTT,CASSFRQDGTDTQYF
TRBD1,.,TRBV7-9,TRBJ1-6,TGTGCCAGCAGTACCCAGGACAGGGCGGCATCACCCCTCCACTTT,CASSTQDRAASPLHF
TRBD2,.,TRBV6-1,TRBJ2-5,TGTGCCAGCAGTGTCGGGACTAGCGGAGTAGAGACCCAGTACTTC,CASSVGTSGVETQYF
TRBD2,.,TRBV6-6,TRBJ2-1,TGTGCCAGCAGTTGGGAACTAGCGGGAGGGTACAATGAGCAGTTCTTC,CASSWELAGGYNEQFF
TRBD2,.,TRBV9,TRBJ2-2,TGTGCCAGCAGCCCAGGACTAGCGGACACCGGGGAGCTGTTTTTT,CASSPGLADTGELFF
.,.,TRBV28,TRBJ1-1,TGTGCCAGCACTCGAAATGCGAGAGCTGAAGCTTTCTTT,CASTRNARAEAFF
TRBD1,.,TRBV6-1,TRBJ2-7,TGTGCCAGCAAACGACAGGGATGGGCCTACGAGCAGTACTTC,CASKRQGWAYEQYF
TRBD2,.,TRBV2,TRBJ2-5,TGTGCCAGCAGTGAGCAGCTAGCGGGGAGCCAAGAGACCCAGTACTTC,CASSEQLAGSQETQYF
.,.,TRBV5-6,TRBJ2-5,TGTGCCAGCAGAGTTGACAGGAGACAAGAGACCCAGTACTTC,CASRVDRRQETQYF
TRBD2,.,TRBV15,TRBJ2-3,TGTGCCACCAGCAGGGGGGACTACTCAGATACGCAGTATTTT,CATSRGDYSDTQYF
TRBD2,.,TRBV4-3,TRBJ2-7,TGCGCCAGCAGCCGATTAGCGGGAGGTTCCTACGAGCAGTACTTC,CASSRLAGGSYEQYF
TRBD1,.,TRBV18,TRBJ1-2,TGTGCCAGCTCACCCCAGGAAAGGGGGCTATTTAGCTACACCTTC,CASSPQERGLFSYTF
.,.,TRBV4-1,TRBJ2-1,TGCGCCAGCAGCCAAGCCCCAACAGGGCGCAATGAGCAGTTCTTC,CASSQAPTGRNEQFF
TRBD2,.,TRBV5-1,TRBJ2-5,TGCGCCAGCAGCTTGGCCCTAGCGGGAGGGATGGAGACCCAGTACTTC,CASSLALAGGMETQYF
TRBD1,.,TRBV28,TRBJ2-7,TGTGCCAGCAGTCGTCCGCAACAGGGGTCGTCCTACGAGCAGTACTTC,CASSRPQQGSSYEQYF
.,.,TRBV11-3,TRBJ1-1,TGTGCCAGCAGCTTTACAGGTGCTGAAGCTTTCTTT,CASSFTGAEAFF
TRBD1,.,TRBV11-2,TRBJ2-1,TGTGCCAGCAGCTTAGGGACAGGGCCCGACAATGAGCAGTTCTTC,CASSLGTGPDNEQFF